This is a list of T cell receptor beta chains from one sample in a study of T-cell reconstitution after alpha-beta-depleted transplantation in children. TCRdb reprocessed the PCR reads with MiXCR, giving one entry per CDR3 protein. The sample yields approximately 89,000 distinct CDR3 sequences, about 16% seen once. The sequencing used PBMCs, mostly from graft donor cells, collected 180 days after TCRalphabeta/CD19-depleted stem cell transplant. These receptors were collected from a male patient aged 2 to 9 who had a stem cell transplant for acute lymphoblastic leukemia, so the T cells may come from the graft donor. The CDR3 runs from the conserved cysteine through the conserved F or W. The order of the fields is CDR3 length, V gene, D gene, J gene, clone size, CDR3 DNA, CDR3 protein. D genes are given only for firm matches. Size is stated for part of the rows, as once, few or many counts, or as a class when the clone is expanded.

15	TRBV7-8	NA	TRBJ2-3	NA	TGTGCCAGCAGCCCCCCCAACGGGAAGACCGATACGCAGTATTTT	CASSPPNGKTDTQYF
14	TRBV6-1	TRBD1	TRBJ1-4	few	TGTGCCAGCAGCACAGGGGGAGGGAGTGAAAAACTGTTTTTT	CASSTGGGSEKLFF
12	TRBV20-1	TRBD2	TRBJ2-5	many	TGCAGGGTACCGGGACTAGCCCAGACCCAGTACTTC	CRVPGLAQTQYF
18	TRBV20-1	TRBD2	TRBJ2-3	NA	TGCAGTGCCATCCACCCTGGACTAGCGGGGCGTAGGGCAGATACGCAGTATTTT	CSAIHPGLAGRRADTQYF
13	TRBV29-1	NA	TRBJ1-2	few	TGCAGCGTTGAAAGGACGTCTAACTATGGCTACACCTTC	CSVERTSNYGYTF
10	TRBV29-1	NA	TRBJ2-1	many	TGCAGCGTTGTAGCGAATGAGCAGTTCTTC	CSVVANEQFF
12	TRBV30	NA	TRBJ2-1	NA	TGTGCCTGGAAGGGGGGGAACAATGAGCAGTTCTTC	CAWKGGNNEQFF
14	TRBV27	NA	TRBJ1-4	few	TGTGCCAGCAGTTTATCGAGGCTTAATGAAAAACTGTTTTTT	CASSLSRLNEKLFF
13	TRBV20-1	TRBD1	TRBJ2-3	few	TGCAGTGCTAGGGACAGGGTAACAGATACGCAGTATTTT	CSARDRVTDTQYF
15	TRBV7-9	NA	TRBJ1-3	few	TGTGCCAGCAGCTCGACCGCTGTCTCTGGAAACACCATATATTTT	CASSSTAVSGNTIYF
14	TRBV28	NA	TRBJ2-5	few	TGTGCCAGCAGTTTTTATCAGGGTACAGAGACCCAGTACTTC	CASSFYQGTETQYF
15	TRBV9	NA	TRBJ2-1	many	TGTGCCAGCAGCGTAGCTGCAGGACTAATTGATGAGCAGTTCTTC	CASSVAAGLIDEQFF
14	TRBV7-9	NA	TRBJ2-1	NA	TGTGCCAGCAGCTTAGTAGGGGGTGGCAATGAGCAGTTCTTC	CASSLVGGGNEQFF
14	TRBV4-3	NA	TRBJ2-2	NA	TGCGCCAGCAGCCTGACGGGGGCTACCGGGGAGCTGTTTTTT	CASSLTGATGELFF
18	TRBV15	NA	TRBJ2-3	few	TGTGCCACCAGCAGAGATAGATGGGCCACTAGACGCACAGATACGCAGTATTTT	CATSRDRWATRRTDTQYF
13	TRBV12-3/TRBV12-4	NA	TRBJ2-1	NA	TGTGCCAGCAGTTTCCCAGGGTTTGATGAGCAGTTCTTC	CASSFPGFDEQFF
11	TRBV11-2	NA	TRBJ2-7	NA	TGTGCCAGCAGCTTAGATCTAGGGGGACGCTTC	CASSLDLGGRF
16	TRBV28	NA	TRBJ1-1	few	TGTGCCAGCAGTTTGGGGCAGGAGAAGATGTTCACTGAAGCTTTCTTT	CASSLGQEKMFTEAFF
12	TRBV29-1	NA	TRBJ1-6	many	TGCAGCGTTGGCGGGGGATCTTCACCCCTCCACTTT	CSVGGGSSPLHF
16	TRBV7-9	NA	TRBJ2-1	NA	TGTGCCAGCAGCTTAAAGCTCGCAGGTTCCTACAATGAGCAGTTCTTC	CASSLKLAGSYNEQFF
15	TRBV21-1	NA	TRBJ1-3	few	TGTGCCAGCAGCAAAGAGGGTCCTGCTGGAAACACCATATATTTT	CASSKEGPAGNTIYF
16	TRBV7-8	TRBD1	TRBJ2-5	NA	TGTGCCAGCAGCTTCGGGACAGGGGGCTGGGGAGAGACCCAGTACTTC	CASSFGTGGWGETQYF
16	TRBV20-1	TRBD1	TRBJ1-5	few	TGCAGTGCTCCCCAGGGGGGGGCTTCTGGCAATCAGCCCCAGCATTTT	CSAPQGGASGNQPQHF